The 18 T cell receptor beta chains listed next were all sequenced from one sample in a study of blood T cells in healthy people across ages. The second PCR ran roughly 6 to 11 cycles with a sample-barcoded 5' primer and J-beta primers. From the 5' RACE reads, TCRdb called clonotypes with MiXCR, one entry per CDR3 protein. The profile shows about 680,000 distinct CDR3 sequences, 45% to 50% of them singletons. Sequenced sample: blood. These receptors came from a woman in her sixties or seventies in good health.

The chain joins TRBV4-1 to TRBJ2-7, with D perhaps TRBD1 or TRBD2 (5 bases each). Germline V gives CDR1 MGHRA, CDR2 YSYEKL. The CDR3 covers 15 residues. Deletions cut 1 base from V and 2 bases from J, with 12 bases between. The CDR3 region is CASSQAIRGPYEQYF. For the CDR3, the DNA is TGCGCCAGCAGCCAAGCTATCCGGGGCCCCTACGAGCAGTACTTC.

The chain couples TRBV9 to TRBJ2-3; D remains unclear. The V end lost 2 bases, the J end lost 4 bases, and 8 bases lay between the germline ends. Per the germline V gene, CDR1 is SGDLS and CDR2 is YYNGEE. The CDR3 runs to 13 residues. CDR3 sequence: CASSVAEPDTQYF. CDR3 nucleotide sequence: TGTGCCAGCAGCGTTGCGGAGCCAGATACGCAGTATTTT.

The chain uses TRBV4-3 and TRBJ2-2; 12 nucleotides match TRBD2. The CDR3 loop spans 17 amino acids. V lost 1 base to trimming and J lost 6 bases; unmatched junction nucleotides: 6. Germline loops: CDR1 LGHNA, CDR2 YSLEER. CDR3 bases: TGCGCCAGCAGCCAAGGGACTAGCGGGACTCTTTCCGGGGAGCTGTTTTTT. As protein: CASSQGTSGTLSGELFF.

This clonotype has only a few counts. The chain has TRBV20-1 and TRBJ2-7; TRBD2 matches at 13 bases. This CDR3 is 15 amino acids long. With 3 bases clipped from V and 3 bases from J, the junction kept 5 bases outside the gene matches. Germline V CDR1 and CDR2: DFQATT, SNEGSKA (reference sequence). The CDR3 is CSARGLAGPFYEQYF. CDR3 nucleotide sequence: TGCAGTGCTAGGGGACTAGCGGGGCCCTTCTACGAGCAGTACTTC.

The chain is built from TRBV29-1 and TRBJ2-7, with TRBD1 as a possible D gene (5 bases). The germline V gene encodes CDR1 SQVTM and CDR2 ANQGSEA. V was trimmed by 6 bases and J by 2 bases, leaving 17 bases between them. CDR3 size: 14 residues. In DNA form, the CDR3 reads TGCAGCGTCGCCGCGACAGCAGCGACCTACGAGCAGTACTTC. This encodes CSVAATAATYEQYF.

A note on this clonotype: Given a much more abundant clone one base away, this may be a read error. This chain links TRBV20-1 with TRBJ2-1; the D gene is possibly TRBD1 (7 bases). Germline V gene sequence: CDR1 DFQATT, CDR2 SNEGSKA (reference sequence). The CDR3 consists of 12 residues. The germline V and J ends were trimmed by 5 bases and 13 bases, with 18 bases remaining between them. The CDR3 DNA reads TGCAGTGCTGCCCAGGGGGGAGAGACCCAGTTCTTC. Amino acids: CSAAQGGETQFF.

This clonotype occurred a few times. This chain joins TRBV4-2 and TRBJ2-7, with 14 bases aligning to TRBD2. The CDR3 consists of 17 residues. The germline V gene has CDR1 LGHNA and CDR2 YNFKEQ. The junction had 10 bases not matched to a gene; V was cut back by 3 bases and J by 6 bases. CDR3 sequence: CASSHSGLAGEVGEQYF. In DNA form, the CDR3 reads TGTGCCAGCAGCCACTCGGGACTAGCGGGAGAGGTAGGCGAGCAGTACTTC.

CDR3: CASSSTIPGLADTQYF. CDR3 DNA sequence: TGTGCCAGCAGTTCAACCATCCCGGGACTAGCGGATACGCAGTATTTT. V usage is TRBV27 and J usage is TRBJ2-3, with 10 bases matching TRBD2. This CDR3 has 16 amino acids. The germline V gene has CDR1 MNHEY and CDR2 SMNVEV (reference sequence). The J segment lost 6 bases and the V segment lost 4 bases, leaving 10 bases of the junction unmatched.

The chain links TRBV30 to TRBJ1-4; 9 positions match TRBD1. CDR1 and CDR2 from the germline V gene are GTSNPN and SVGIG (reference sequence). There are 13 residues in the CDR3. J lost 8 bases, V lost 7 bases, and 8 bases had no gene match. The CDR3 spells CALQGALGEKLFF. CDR3 bases: TGTGCCTTACAGGGGGCGCTTGGAGAAAAACTGTTTTTT.

The chain is built from TRBV29-1 and TRBJ2-1; D is perhaps TRBD2 (5 bases). The CDR3 runs 12 residues. V was shortened by 5 bases and J by 6 bases, with 11 bases between the two germline ends. The germline CDR1 and CDR2 sequences are SQVTM and ANQGSEA. The CDR3 DNA is TGCAGCGTTCCCACTAGTGGCAATGAGCAGTTCTTC. Residues: CSVPTSGNEQFF.

This chain uses TRBV12-3 or TRBV12-4 with TRBJ2-3; 13 bases map to TRBD2. With V trimmed by 8 bases and J by 0 bases, 8 bases remained unmatched. The CDR3 length is 17 residues. CDR3 DNA sequence: TGTGCCAGCGGGCCGACTAGCGGGAGGATTAGCACAGATACGCAGTATTTT. Residues: CASGPTSGRISTDTQYF.

This clonotype was seen only a few times. The J gene is TRBJ2-2, the V gene TRBV3-1; possible D gene TRBD1, 5 bases. The CDR3 loop spans 13 amino acids. Germline V gene data show CDR1 as LGHDT and CDR2 as YNNKEL (reference sequence). V was cut by 8 bases and J by 6 bases, with 13 bases left in between. DNA for the CDR3: TGTGCCAGCGATGCCAGGGCCTCCGGGGAGCTGTTTTTT. Translating it yields CASDARASGELFF.

Turning to this clonotype: One junction end disagrees with the germline gene, perhaps due to a read error. The chain employs TRBV14 and TRBJ2-5; D remains unclear. The length of the CDR3 is 14 residues. Per the germline V gene, CDR1 is SGHDN and CDR2 is FVKESK. The CDR3 region is CVSSPFQNGETQYF. CDR3 bases: TGTGTCAGCAGTCCATTCCAGAATGGGGAGACCCAGTACTTC.

DNA for the CDR3: TGCAGCGTTGAAACGGGGGAGGGAGCCTACAATGAGCAGTTCTTC. Its translation is CSVETGEGAYNEQFF. V and J are TRBV29-1 and TRBJ2-1; 7 positions match TRBD2. The trim removed 2 bases at V and 2 bases at J, leaving 6 bases unmatched. CDR3 length equals 15 residues. CDR1 SQVTM and CDR2 ANQGSEA come from the germline V gene.

A few counts support this clonotype. The chain has TRBV28 and TRBJ2-7; 7 bases are shared with TRBD1. V lost 3 bases to trimming and J lost 1 base; unmatched junction nucleotides: 9. Looked up from germline, CDR1 is MDHEN and CDR2 is SYDVKM. The CDR3 is 16 residues long. DNA of the CDR3: TGTGCCAGCAGTTTCGAGGTTCGGGACAGATCCTACGAGCAGTACTTC. Its translation: CASSFEVRDRSYEQYF. Full variable domain (outside the CDR3, taken from reference TRBV28 and TRBJ2-7): DVKVTQSSRYLVKRTGEKVFLECVQDMDHENMFWYRQDPGLGLRLIYFSYDVKMKEKGDIPEGYSVSREKKERFSLILESASTNQTSMYLCASSFEVRDRSYEQYFGPGTRLTVT.

The count of this clonotype is one. The CDR3 spells CASSLDVDRVEQYF. Written as DNA, the CDR3 is TGCGCCAGCAGCCTGGATGTTGATCGAGTCGAGCAGTACTTC. The chain carries TRBV5-1 and TRBJ2-7; D gene uncertain. Trimming shortened V by 4 bases and J by 6 bases, and 17 bases separated the two germline ends. This CDR3 is built from 14 residues. Germline V CDR1 and CDR2: SGHRS, YFSETQ.

V is TRBV25-1 and J is TRBJ2-1; D perhaps matches TRBD1 (6 bases). This CDR3 is built from 15 residues. Germline V gene sequence: CDR1 MGHDK, CDR2 SYGVNS. The V end was cut by 6 bases, the J end by 0 bases, with 12 bases between. CDR3 in DNA: TGTGCCAGCAGGGGTACAGGGAACTCCTACAATGAGCAGTTCTTC. The encoded protein is CASRGTGNSYNEQFF. Supplemented by reference TRBV25-1 and TRBJ2-1, the full variable domain reads EADIYQTPRYLVIGTGKKITLECSQTMGHDKMYWYQQDPGMELHLIHYSYGVNSTEKGDLSSESTVSRIRTEHFPLTLESARPSHTSQYLCASRGTGNSYNEQFFGPGTRLTVL.

The chain uses TRBV7-3 and TRBJ1-1; the D is unclear. Germline lookup yields CDR1 SGHTA and CDR2 FQGTGA. CDR3 length: 14 residues. Trimming removed 6 bases at V and 11 bases at J, with 22 bases between. In nucleotides, the CDR3 is TGTGCCAGCAGTACAACCGGGCCCCAGGCCAACGCTTTCTTT. Its protein is CASSTTGPQANAFF.